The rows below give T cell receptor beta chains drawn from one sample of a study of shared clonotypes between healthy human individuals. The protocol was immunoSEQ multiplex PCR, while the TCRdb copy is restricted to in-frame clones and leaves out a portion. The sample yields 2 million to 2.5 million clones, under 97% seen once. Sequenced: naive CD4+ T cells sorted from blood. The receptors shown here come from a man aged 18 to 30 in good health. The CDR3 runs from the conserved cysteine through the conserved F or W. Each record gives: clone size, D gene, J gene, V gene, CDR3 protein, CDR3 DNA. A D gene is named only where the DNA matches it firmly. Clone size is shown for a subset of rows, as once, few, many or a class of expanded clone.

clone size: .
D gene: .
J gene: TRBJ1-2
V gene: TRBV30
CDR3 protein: CAWSRRVYGYTF
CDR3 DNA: TGTGCCTGGAGCCGGAGGGTCTATGGCTACACCTTC

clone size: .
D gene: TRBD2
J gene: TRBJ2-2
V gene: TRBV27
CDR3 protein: CASISGETGELFF
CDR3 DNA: TGTGCCAGCATTAGCGGGGAAACCGGGGAGCTGTTTTTT

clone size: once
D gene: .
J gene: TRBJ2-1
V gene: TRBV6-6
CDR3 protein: CASSYLSGSSYNEQFF
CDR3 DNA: TGTGCCAGCAGTTATCTTTCGGGGAGCTCCTACAATGAGCAGTTCTTC

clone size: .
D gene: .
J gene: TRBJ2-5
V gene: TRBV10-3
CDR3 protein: CAIIQETQYF
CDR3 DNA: TGTGCCATAATCCAAGAGACCCAGTACTTC

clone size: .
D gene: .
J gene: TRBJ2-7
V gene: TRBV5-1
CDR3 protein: CASTMGGRDLYEQYF
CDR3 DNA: TGCGCCAGCACCATGGGCGGTAGGGACTTGTACGAGCAGTACTTC

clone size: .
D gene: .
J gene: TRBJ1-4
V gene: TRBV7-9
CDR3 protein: CASSRGPNEKLFF
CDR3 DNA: TGTGCCAGCAGCAGGGGACCGAATGAAAAACTGTTTTTT

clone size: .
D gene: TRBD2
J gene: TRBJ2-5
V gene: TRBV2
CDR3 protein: CASSTFGGALETQYF
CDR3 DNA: TGTGCCAGCAGTACCTTCGGGGGGGCCCTCGAGACCCAGTACTTC

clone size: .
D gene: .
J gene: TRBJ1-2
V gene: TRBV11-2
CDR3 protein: CASSLVQGPANYGYTF
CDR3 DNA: TGTGCCAGCAGCTTAGTCCAGGGCCCCGCTAACTATGGCTACACCTTC

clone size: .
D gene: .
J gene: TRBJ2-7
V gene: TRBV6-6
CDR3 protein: CASSYRRQASEQYF
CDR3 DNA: TGTGCCAGCAGTTACCGCAGACAGGCATCCGAGCAGTACTTC

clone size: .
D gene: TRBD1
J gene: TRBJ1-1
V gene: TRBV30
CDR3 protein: CALFRGQVGTEAFF
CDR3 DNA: TGTGCCTTGTTCAGGGGGCAGGTGGGCACTGAAGCTTTCTTT

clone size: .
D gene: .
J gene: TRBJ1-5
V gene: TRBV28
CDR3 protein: CASSSWGAGDQPQHF
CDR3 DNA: TGTGCCAGCAGTTCATGGGGGGCGGGGGATCAGCCCCAGCATTTT

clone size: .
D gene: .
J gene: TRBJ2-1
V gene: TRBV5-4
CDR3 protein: CASSAPSVGEQFF
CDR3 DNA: TGTGCCAGCAGCGCCCCTAGCGTGGGTGAGCAGTTCTTC

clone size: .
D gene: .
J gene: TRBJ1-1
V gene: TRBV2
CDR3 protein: CASQPVYLNTEAFF
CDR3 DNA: TGTGCCAGTCAACCCGTATACTTGAACACTGAAGCTTTCTTT

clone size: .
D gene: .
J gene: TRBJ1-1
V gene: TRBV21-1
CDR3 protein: CASDDRGRLYTEAFF
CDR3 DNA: TGTGCCAGTGACGACAGGGGGCGGCTGTACACTGAAGCTTTCTTT

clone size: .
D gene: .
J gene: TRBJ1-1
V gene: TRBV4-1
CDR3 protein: CASSLPGLTGEAFF
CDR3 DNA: TGCGCCAGCAGCCTTCCCGGGCTAACAGGGGAAGCTTTCTTT

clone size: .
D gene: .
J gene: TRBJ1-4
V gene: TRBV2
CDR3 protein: CASRGSGTTNEKLFF
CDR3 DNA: TGTGCCAGCAGGGGCTCAGGGACAACTAATGAAAAACTGTTTTTT

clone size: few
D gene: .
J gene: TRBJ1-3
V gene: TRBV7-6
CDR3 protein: CASSEARNTIYF
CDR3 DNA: TGTGCCAGCAGTGAAGCCCGGAACACCATATATTTT

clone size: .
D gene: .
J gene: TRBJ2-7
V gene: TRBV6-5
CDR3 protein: CASRLTGVTYEQYF
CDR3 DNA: TGTGCCAGCAGACTTACCGGGGTTACCTACGAGCAGTACTTC

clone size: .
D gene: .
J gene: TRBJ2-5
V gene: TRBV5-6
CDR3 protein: CASSQTRGQETQYF
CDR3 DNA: TGTGCCAGCAGTCAGACTAGGGGGCAAGAGACCCAGTACTTC

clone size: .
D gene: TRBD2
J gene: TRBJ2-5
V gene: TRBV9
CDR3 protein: CASSVGGGLRETQYF
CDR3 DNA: TGTGCCAGCAGCGTAGGCGGGGGGCTCCGGGAGACCCAGTACTTC

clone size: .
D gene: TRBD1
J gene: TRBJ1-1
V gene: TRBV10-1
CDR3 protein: CASSEPRDRVAEAFF
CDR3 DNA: TGCGCCAGCAGTGAGCCAAGGGACAGGGTTGCTGAAGCTTTCTTT

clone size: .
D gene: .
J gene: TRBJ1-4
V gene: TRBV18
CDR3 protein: CASSLINEKLFF
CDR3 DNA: TGTGCCAGCTCACTCATTAATGAAAAACTGTTTTTT

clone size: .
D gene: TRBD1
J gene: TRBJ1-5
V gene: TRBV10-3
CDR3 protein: CAISGTGHQPQHF
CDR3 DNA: TGTGCCATCAGTGGGACAGGCCATCAGCCCCAGCATTTT

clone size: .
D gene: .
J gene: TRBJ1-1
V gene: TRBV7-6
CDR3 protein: CASSKQENTEAFF
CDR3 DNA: TGTGCCAGCAGCAAACAGGAGAACACTGAAGCTTTCTTT

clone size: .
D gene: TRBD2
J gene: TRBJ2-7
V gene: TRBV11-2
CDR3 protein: CASSFGLDFYEQYF
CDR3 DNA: TGTGCCAGCAGCTTCGGACTAGACTTCTACGAGCAGTACTTC

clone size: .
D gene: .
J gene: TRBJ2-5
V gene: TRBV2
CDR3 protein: CASRRRETQYF
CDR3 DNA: TGTGCCAGCAGGAGGAGGGAGACCCAGTACTTC

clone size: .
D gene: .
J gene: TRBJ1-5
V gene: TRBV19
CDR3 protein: CASSPINAGLMPQHF
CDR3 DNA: TGTGCCAGTAGTCCCATCAACGCAGGCTTGATGCCCCAGCATTTT

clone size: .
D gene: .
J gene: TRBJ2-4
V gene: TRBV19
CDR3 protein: CASSSRQGLAKNIQYF
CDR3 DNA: TGTGCCAGTAGTAGTCGGCAGGGCTTAGCCAAAAACATTCAGTACTTC

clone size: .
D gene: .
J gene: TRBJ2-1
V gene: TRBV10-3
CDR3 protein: CAISESQGIEEQFF
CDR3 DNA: TGTGCCATCAGTGAGTCACAGGGCATTGAGGAGCAGTTCTTC

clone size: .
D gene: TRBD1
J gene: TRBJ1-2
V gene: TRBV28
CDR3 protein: CASSHLPGTANNYGYTF
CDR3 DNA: TGTGCCAGCAGTCACCTCCCCGGGACAGCCAATAACTATGGCTACACCTTC

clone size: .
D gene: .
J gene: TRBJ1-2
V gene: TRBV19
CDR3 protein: CASSIGTGELYGYTF
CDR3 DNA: TGTGCCAGTAGTATAGGTACAGGCGAACTCTATGGCTACACCTTC

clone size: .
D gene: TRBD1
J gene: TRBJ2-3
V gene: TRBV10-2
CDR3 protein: CASSEFVGQGSTDTQYF
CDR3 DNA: TGCGCCAGCAGTGAGTTCGTTGGACAGGGGAGCACAGATACGCAGTATTTT

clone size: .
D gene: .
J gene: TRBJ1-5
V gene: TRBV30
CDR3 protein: CAWAQGSDQPQHF
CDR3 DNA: TGTGCCTGGGCTCAGGGGAGCGATCAGCCCCAGCATTTT

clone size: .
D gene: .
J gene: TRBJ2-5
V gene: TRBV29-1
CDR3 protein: CSVGPQETQYF
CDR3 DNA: TGCAGCGTTGGCCCACAAGAGACCCAGTACTTC

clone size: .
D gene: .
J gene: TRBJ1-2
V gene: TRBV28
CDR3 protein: CASSPGGADYGYTF
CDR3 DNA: TGTGCCAGCAGTCCGGGGGGGGCAGACTATGGCTACACCTTC

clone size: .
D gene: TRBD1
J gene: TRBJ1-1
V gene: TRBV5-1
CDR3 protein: CASSSPTGQGFLTDLFNTEAFF
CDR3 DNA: TGCGCCAGCAGCTCGCCTACGGGACAGGGGTTTTTAACAGACCTTTTCAACACTGAAGCTTTCTTT